The entry that follows covers one T cell receptor beta chain sequence. The CDR3 consists of 13 residues. The ends were cut back, 1 base at V and 7 bases at J, with 11 bases in the middle. Germline CDR1 reads LGHDT; CDR2 reads YNNKEL (reference sequence). This sample was included in a study of blood T cell repertoires in COVID-19. Authors' analysis steps: Amplification of reference gene primers was used by the study to estimate nucleated cell counts. Sequenced by immunoSEQ multiplex PCR; TCRdb stores in-frame clones only, minus some. Clonal size and the V and J genes are those of that table, whereas D and trimming came from the DNA. This repertoire shows about 160,000 clones, under 90% found once; its top ten account for about 8.6%.

The clonotype was recovered from a woman aged 50 to 60 who had recovered from COVID-19. The sample taken for sequencing was PBMCs or T cells enriched from blood (not recorded which). This chain uses TRBV3-1 (or the pseudogene TRBV3-2) with TRBJ2-7; D is ambiguous. CDR3 DNA sequence: TGTGCCAGCAGCCAAGGCGGAACCTTGGAGCAGTACTTC. It specifies CASSQGGTLEQYF.